This is a list of T cell receptor beta chains from one sample in a study of cytomegalovirus exposure and HLA in healthy donors. The protocol was immunoSEQ multiplex PCR, while the TCRdb copy is restricted to in-frame clones and leaves out a portion. In the table there are approximately 170,000 clones, roughly 89% of which are singletons. The sequenced material came from PBMCs. These receptors were obtained from a woman aged 18 to 35 in good health and CMV-seropositive. Each CDR3 is given with its conserved first and last residue. The D gene is left open where the match is weak. Size tells how often a clone was seen (once, few, many) or the class of an expanded clone, and some rows leave it out.

V gene	D gene	clone size	J gene	CDR3 protein	CDR3 DNA
TRBV29-1	TRBD2	.	TRBJ2-7	CSVVAGRYEQYF	TGCAGCGTTGTAGCGGGCCGCTACGAGCAGTACTTC
TRBV6-1	.	once	TRBJ1-1	CASSPVEEREAFF	TGTGCCAGCAGCCCGGTGGAGGAGAGGGAAGCTTTCTTT
TRBV27	.	.	TRBJ2-1	CASSLKPLASVSLLRTPEQFF	TGTGCCAGCAGTTTGAAACCCTTGGCTAGCGTGTCCCTTTTAAGAACACCTGAGCAGTTCTTC
TRBV7-2	TRBD2	.	TRBJ2-5	CASSWTSDQETQYF	TGTGCCAGCAGCTGGACTAGCGACCAAGAGACCCAGTACTTC
TRBV7-9	TRBD1	.	TRBJ2-5	CASSLGQGDQETQYF	TGTGCCAGCAGCTTAGGGCAGGGGGATCAAGAGACCCAGTACTTC
TRBV7-3	.	few	TRBJ2-1	CASSLLGGSNEQFF	TGTGCCAGCAGCTTACTCGGCGGGTCTAATGAGCAGTTCTTC
TRBV5-1	.	.	TRBJ1-1	CASSNRDTGNTEAFF	TGCGCCAGCAGCAACCGGGACACGGGGAACACTGAAGCTTTCTTT
TRBV7-8	.	.	TRBJ2-5	CASGPSIGTQYF	TGTGCCAGCGGGCCCTCTATTGGGACCCAGTACTTC
TRBV2	TRBD1	.	TRBJ1-4	CASSERAGGRTNEKLFF	TGTGCCAGCAGTGAAAGGGCAGGGGGCAGGACTAATGAAAAACTGTTTTTT
TRBV2	TRBD2	.	TRBJ2-5	CASGDYGVVGETQYF	TGTGCCAGCGGGGACTACGGGGTGGTCGGGGAGACCCAGTACTTC
TRBV28	.	.	TRBJ1-2	CASSFEGEGYGYTF	TGTGCCAGCAGCTTCGAAGGGGAAGGCTATGGCTACACCTTC
TRBV7-8	.	.	TRBJ2-7	CASSLEGRSYEQYF	TGTGCCAGCAGCTTAGAAGGGAGAAGCTACGAGCAGTACTTC
TRBV27	TRBD2	once	TRBJ2-1	CASESTEGMLAGESNEQFF	TGTGCCAGCGAATCTACAGAGGGGATGTTAGCGGGAGAAAGTAATGAGCAGTTCTTC
TRBV7-6	.	.	TRBJ2-7	CASSLEASGGISYEQYF	TGTGCCAGCAGCTTAGAAGCCTCAGGGGGGATTTCCTACGAGCAGTACTTC